The 31 T cell receptor beta chains listed next were all sequenced from one sample in a study of T cell responses to AZD1222 COVID-19 vaccine. Libraries were prepared by immunoSEQ multiplex PCR; TCRdb keeps only in-frame clonotypes and omits some of them. The sample holds 180,000 or so clones, about 88% seen once. The sequencing used peripheral blood, collected on day 0 of AZD1222 vaccination. The receptors here all came from an adult in good health.

CDR3 protein: CASSYLAGNYGYTF. The CDR3 nucleotides are TGTGCCAGCAGTTACCTGGCAGGAAACTATGGCTACACCTTC. V and J are TRBV2 and TRBJ1-2; no clear D gene. Trimming took off 5 bases at V and 2 bases at J, with 12 bases between the two ends. Germline CDR1 and CDR2: SNHLY and FYNNEI. The CDR3 runs to 14 residues.

The J gene is TRBJ2-3, the V gene TRBV7-9, with 7 bases fitting TRBD1. Germline CDR1 and CDR2: SEHNR and FQNEAQ (reference sequence). V trimming: 4 bases; J trimming: 2 bases; junction bases outside the gene matches: 6. The CDR3 runs to 15 residues. Here the CDR3 reads CASSSRQGSTDTQYF. CDR3 in DNA: TGTGCCAGCAGCTCACGACAGGGCTCCACAGATACGCAGTATTTT.

This clone was observed a few times. V gene TRBV6-5 combines with J gene TRBJ1-1, with 8 bases identical to TRBD1. CDR3 length: 16 residues. The germline gives CDR1 MNHEY, CDR2 SVGAGI. Trimming at V came to 4 bases and at J to 1 base, leaving 8 bases not matched to a gene. The CDR3 protein is CASSSFWTGKNTEAFF. The DNA of the CDR3 is TGTGCCAGCAGTTCTTTTTGGACAGGGAAGAACACTGAAGCTTTCTTT.

This clone was detected once. The same CDR3 can be traced to other DNA sequences in this sample. This chain connects TRBV6-5 to TRBJ2-3, with D possibly TRBD2 on 5 matching bases. CDR3 length: 15 amino acids. Germline V gives CDR1 MNHEY, CDR2 SVGAGI. Trimming cost V 0 bases and J 2 bases, with 9 bases left between them. CDR3 amino acids: CASSYSSGNTDTQYF. The CDR3 DNA sequence: TGTGCCAGCAGTTACTCATCCGGGAACACAGATACGCAGTATTTT.

The chain uses TRBV7-6 and TRBJ1-1; 10 bases are a match to TRBD1. The germline V gene encodes CDR1 SGHVS and CDR2 FNYEAQ. Trimming cost V 5 bases and J 3 bases; bases outside gene matches: 6. The CDR3 covers 15 residues. CDR3 DNA sequence: TGTGCCAGCAGCAGAGAGACAGGGGGCTACACTGAAGCTTTCTTT. This sequence encodes CASSRETGGYTEAFF.

This chain joins TRBV7-9 and TRBJ2-1, with 9 positions matching TRBD2. Germline V gene sequence: CDR1 SEHNR, CDR2 FQNEAQ (reference sequence). J lost 1 base, V lost 5 bases, and 3 bases had no gene match. This CDR3 has 15 amino acids. The CDR3 loop is CASSPSGTSYNEQFF. The CDR3 DNA follows: TGTGCCAGCAGCCCTAGCGGGACGTCCTACAATGAGCAGTTCTTC.

This clone was recorded once. The chain links TRBV7-2 to TRBJ1-2, with a tentative D call TRBD1 (5 bases). CDR3 length: 11 amino acids. Deletions cut 5 bases from V and 5 bases from J, with 6 bases between. The germline CDR1 and CDR2 sequences are SGHTA and FQGNSA. This CDR3 reads CASSGGYGYTF. DNA for the CDR3: TGTGCCAGCAGCGGGGGATATGGCTACACCTTC.

The chain carries TRBV5-1 and TRBJ2-3; D remains unclear. There are 14 residues in the CDR3. Trimming took 3 bases from V and 1 from J, leaving 9 bases between them. Germline V gene data show CDR1 as SGHRS and CDR2 as YFSETQ. The CDR3 DNA reads as TGCGCCAGCAGCTCGCCTCGGGGCACAGATACGCAGTATTTT. Translated, it gives CASSSPRGTDTQYF. Full variable domain (missing parts from reference TRBV5-1 and TRBJ2-3): KAGVTQTPRYLIKTRGQQVTLSCSPISGHRSVSWYQQTPGQGLQFLFEYFSETQRNKGNFPGRFSGRQFSNSRSEMNVSTLELGDSALYLCASSSPRGTDTQYFGPGTRLTVL.

The V call is TRBV5-1, the J call TRBJ2-6; D is tentatively TRBD1 or TRBD2 (5 bases each). This CDR3 region has 19 residues. From germline, CDR1 is SGHRS and CDR2 YFSETQ. Trimming removed 0 bases from V and 0 bases from J, with 16 bases in between. The CDR3 coding sequence is TGCGCCAGCAGCTTGGTCCGGGGCAGGGAAAGCTCTGGGGCCAACGTCCTGACTTTC. It translates to CASSLVRGRESSGANVLTF. The whole variable domain, filled in from reference TRBV5-1 and TRBJ2-6, reads KAGVTQTPRYLIKTRGQQVTLSCSPISGHRSVSWYQQTPGQGLQFLFEYFSETQRNKGNFPGRFSGRQFSNSRSEMNVSTLELGDSALYLCASSLVRGRESSGANVLTFGAGSRLTVL.

The CDR3: CASSSITGELFF. CDR3 DNA: TGTGCCAGCAGTTCTATCACCGGGGAGCTGTTTTTT. The chain joins TRBV6-5 to TRBJ2-2; D not resolved. With 4 bases removed from V and 4 bases from J, the gap between germline ends came to 4 bases. CDR3 length equals 12 residues. Germline assignment: CDR1 MNHEY and CDR2 SVGAGI.

This clone appeared a single time. DNA for the CDR3: TGTGCCAGCAGGTACAGGGCTACTCAAGAGACCCAGTACTTC. Protein: CASRYRATQETQYF. This sequence joins TRBV6-5 and TRBJ2-5, with D possibly TRBD1 on 6 matching bases. There are 14 residues in the CDR3. V was cut by 6 bases and J by 2 bases, with 13 bases left in between. The germline gives CDR1 MNHEY, CDR2 SVGAGI.

The CDR3 DNA sequence: TGTGCCAGCAGTGAAGTGTTAGCGGCGATGGAGACCCAGTACTTC. Protein sequence: CASSEVLAAMETQYF. This rearrangement joins TRBV6-1 to TRBJ2-5; tentative D call: TRBD2 (6 bases). Per germline, CDR1 MNHNS and CDR2 SASEGT. V was trimmed by 1 base and J by 5 bases, leaving 14 bases between them. The CDR3 is 15 amino acids.

The chain is built from TRBV2 and TRBJ2-5; the D call may be TRBD1 or TRBD2 (5 bases each). CDR1 and CDR2 (germline): SNHLY, FYNNEI. Trimming took 6 bases from V and 4 from J, leaving 15 bases between them. This CDR3 is built from 14 residues. CDR3 residues: CASSERTGGETQYF. CDR3 bases: TGTGCCAGCAGCGAAAGAACAGGAGGAGAGACCCAGTACTTC.

The rearrangement links TRBV13 to TRBJ1-4; TRBD1 is a possible D gene (6 bases). Deletions cut 5 bases from V and 8 bases from J, with 21 bases between. Germline CDR1 PRHDT, CDR2 FYEKMQ (reference sequence). This CDR3 comprises 16 residues. In DNA form, the CDR3 reads TGTGCCAGCAGCGTGCGGACAGATGGGGGTCTCGAAAAACTGTTTTTT. Its protein is CASSVRTDGGLEKLFF.

The CDR3 is CASSPDNLNYGYTF. In DNA, the CDR3 is TGCGCCAGCAGCCCGGACAACCTTAACTATGGCTACACCTTC. The J gene is TRBJ1-2, the V gene TRBV5-1; TRBD1 is a possible D gene (5 bases). The germline V gene has CDR1 SGHRS and CDR2 YFSETQ. V was cut by 4 bases and J by 1 base, with 11 bases left in between. This CDR3 has 14 amino acids.

The chain links TRBV3-1 (or the pseudogene TRBV3-2) to TRBJ1-1; perhaps TRBD1 as D (5 bases). The CDR3 has 14 residues. V lost 4 bases and J 6 bases, leaving 15 bases between the germline ends. Germline assignment: CDR1 LGHDT and CDR2 YNNKEL (reference sequence). The CDR3 spells CASSPLRGAAEAFF. The CDR3 region has the DNA TGTGCCAGCAGCCCCTTAAGAGGGGCCGCTGAAGCTTTCTTT.

The chain is built from TRBV28 and TRBJ2-5; TRBD2 is a possible D gene (7 bases). The CDR3 is 16 amino acids. V lost 8 bases and J lost 5, with 24 bases in between. Looked up from germline, CDR1 is MDHEN and CDR2 is SYDVKM. CDR3 sequence reads: CASAGFGGAIAETQYF. CDR3 coding DNA: TGTGCCAGCGCCGGGTTTGGGGGGGCGATCGCGGAGACCCAGTACTTC.

The chain has TRBV4-3 and TRBJ1-3; D remains ambiguous. Deletions cut 1 base from V and 0 bases from J, with 7 bases between. From germline, CDR1 is LGHNA and CDR2 YSLEER. This CDR3 contains 15 residues. CDR3 in DNA: TGCGCCAGCAGCCAAGGCACAAGCTCTGGAAACACCATATATTTT. Amino acids: CASSQGTSSGNTIYF.

V gene TRBV24-1 combines with J gene TRBJ2-7, with D tentatively TRBD1 (6 bases). CDR3 length equals 14 residues. V dropped 4 bases and J dropped 3 bases, with 12 bases sitting between them. The germline V gene has CDR1 KGHDR and CDR2 SFDVKD. The CDR3 protein is CATSDSTGDYEQYF. For the CDR3, the DNA is TGTGCCACCAGTGACTCGACAGGAGACTACGAGCAGTACTTC.

V is TRBV6-5 and J is TRBJ1-6; D not resolved. Per germline, CDR1 MNHEY and CDR2 SVGAGI. Between the trimmed V and J ends, which lost 6 bases and 10 bases, there was a span of 19 bases. The CDR3 sequence is 15 residues long. The CDR3 DNA follows: TGTGCCAGCAGGGGTACAGTGGGCTACCCATCACCCCTCCACTTT. This codes for CASRGTVGYPSPLHF.

This clone was detected only a few times. The same CDR3 is also encoded by other DNA sequences in this sample. This chain joins TRBV6-5 and TRBJ1-1; the D is unclear. The germline gives CDR1 MNHEY, CDR2 SVGAGI. The germline V and J ends were trimmed by 2 bases and 4 bases, with 8 bases remaining between them. The CDR3 is made up of 13 amino acids. The CDR3 here is CASSYRGGTEAFF. CDR3 coding DNA: TGTGCCAGCAGTTACCGGGGAGGCACTGAAGCTTTCTTT.

This clone was detected a few times. The chain couples TRBV4-2 to TRBJ1-6; maybe TRBD1 (6 bases). This CDR3 has 16 residues. Looked up from germline, CDR1 is LGHNA and CDR2 is YNFKEQ. V gave up 3 bases and J gave up 5 bases, with 14 bases separating them. This CDR3 reads CASSHETGNNNSPLHF. CDR3 bases: TGTGCCAGCAGCCATGAAACAGGGAACAATAATTCACCCCTCCACTTT.

This clone occurred a few times. The CDR3 nucleotides read TGTGCCAGCAGCTTCTCGTCGGTTGGGTCCCTGTATGAAGCTTTCTTT. Its protein product is CASSFSSVGSLYEAFF. The chain joins TRBV13 to TRBJ1-1, with D unresolved. Between the trimmed V and J ends, which lost 3 bases and 7 bases, there was a span of 21 bases. Germline-derived CDR1 and CDR2 are PRHDT and FYEKMQ (reference sequence). The CDR3 contains 16 residues.

This chain joins TRBV9 and TRBJ2-1; the match to TRBD1 covers 10 bases. The CDR3 is made up of 18 amino acids. Germline CDR1 SGDLS, CDR2 YYNGEE. With V trimmed by 4 bases and J by 4 bases, 14 bases remained unmatched. CDR3: CASSRAIPAGQGYNEQFF. In DNA, the CDR3 is TGTGCCAGCAGCCGAGCGATTCCCGCGGGACAGGGGTACAATGAGCAGTTCTTC.

This clone was seen just once. The gene calls are TRBV28 and TRBJ1-6; D possibly corresponds to TRBD1 (6 bases). The germline gives CDR1 MDHEN, CDR2 SYDVKM. V was trimmed by 6 bases and J by 4 bases, leaving 16 bases between them. The CDR3 spans 16 residues. The CDR3 DNA reads as TGTGCCAGCAGGACTTCGGAGGGGACATATAATTCACCCCTCCACTTT. Protein: CASRTSEGTYNSPLHF.

This rearrangement joins TRBV2 to TRBJ2-2, with D hard to call. Between the trimmed V and J ends, which lost 2 bases and 0 bases, there was a span of 10 bases. The CDR3 extends over 16 amino acids. CDR1 and CDR2 from the germline V gene are SNHLY and FYNNEI. The chain's CDR3 is CASSEPLAANTGELFF. The CDR3 DNA follows: TGTGCCAGCAGTGAACCGCTCGCAGCGAACACCGGGGAGCTGTTTTTT.

The gene calls are TRBV3-1 (or the pseudogene TRBV3-2) and TRBJ2-3; D possibly corresponds to TRBD1 (5 bases). CDR1 and CDR2 from the germline V gene are LGHDT and YNNKEL (reference sequence). V lost 7 bases, J lost 6 bases, and 8 bases lay in between. The CDR3 runs to 11 residues. CDR3 DNA sequence: TGTGCCAGCACATCAGGGGATACGCAGTATTTT. It codes for CASTSGDTQYF.

The V call is TRBV19, the J call TRBJ1-3; 9 nucleotides line up with TRBD1. Unmatched junction bases numbered 2, after V lost 7 bases and J lost 13 bases. CDR3 length: 10 amino acids. CDR1 and CDR2 from the germline V gene are LNHDA and SQIVND (reference sequence). The CDR3 loop is CASTGQGIYF. The CDR3 DNA reads as TGTGCCAGTACCGGACAGGGGATATATTTT.

This clone was observed a handful of times. The chain recombines TRBV3-1 (or the pseudogene TRBV3-2) with TRBJ2-3; perhaps TRBD2 as D (5 bases). Trimming took 4 bases from V and 6 from J, leaving 20 bases between them. Germline V gene lookup returns CDR1 LGHDT and CDR2 YNNKEL (reference sequence). The CDR3 has 16 amino acids. CDR3 amino acids: CASSRTGPTEVDTQYF. For the CDR3, the DNA is TGTGCCAGCAGCCGCACGGGTCCCACGGAGGTGGATACGCAGTATTTT.

This sequence joins TRBV28 and TRBJ1-5, with D hard to call. Trimming removed 7 bases at V and 3 bases at J, with 10 bases between. The germline V gene has CDR1 MDHEN and CDR2 SYDVKM. The CDR3 runs 13 residues. The CDR3 region is CASKWHSNQPQHF. In nucleotides, the CDR3 is TGTGCCAGCAAGTGGCACTCCAATCAGCCCCAGCATTTT.

The chain is built from TRBV18 and TRBJ1-6; TRBD1 matches 8 bases. With V trimmed by 1 base and J by 7 bases, 6 bases remained unmatched. CDR3 length: 16 amino acids. Germline CDR1 is KGHSH and CDR2 is LQKENI. CDR3 bases: TGTGCCAGCTCACCACTCGGACAGGGAGGAAATTCACCCCTCCACTTT. It codes for CASSPLGQGGNSPLHF.